Here is one T cell receptor (beta chain) with its context. Other DNA variants within this sample encode the same CDR3. The CDR3 is 15 amino acids. Germline-derived CDR1 and CDR2 are SGHDN and FVKESK. The ends lost 4 bases at V and 0 bases at J; junction bases unmatched: 6. Reverse transcription of all isolated RNA meant that expressed TCRB transcripts were sequenced. Produced via immunoSEQ multiplex PCR; TCRdb's table is partial and in-frame only. The data show 150,000 to 200,000 clones, about 13% seen once. The sample is drawn from a study of beta chain features in type 1 diabetes. The V and J genes are TRBV14 and TRBJ2-7; TRBD1 aligns across 7 bases. Sequenced material: central memory CD4+ T cells from blood. This TCR was sampled from a woman between 18 and 30 years old in good health. CDR3 coding DNA: TGTGCCAGCAGCCGTAGGGACAGTCTCTCCTACGAGCAGTACTTC. Translated, it gives CASSRRDSLSYEQYF.